One and the same sample provided the 25 T cell receptor beta chains below, sequenced in a study of Ad26.COV2.S vaccination and SARS-CoV-2 variants. Using immunoSEQ multiplex PCR, the repertoire was profiled, and TCRdb retains in-frame clones only, with some absent. This repertoire shows about 320,000 clones, just over 85% found once; its top ten account for approximately 2%. Specified treatment: some 19 received Ad26.COV2.S at low or high dose, single or two shots; 5 received placebo; per-sample allocation not given. Repertoires come from day 63 after the first vaccine or placebo injection. The input for sequencing was peripheral blood, taken in a trial of Ad26.COV2.S vaccine versus placebo. The receptors were gathered from a person aged 18 to 59 who received the Ad26.COV2.S COVID-19 vaccine or a placebo.

V and J are TRBV28 and TRBJ1-2, with 9 bases matching TRBD1. This CDR3 has 13 residues. CDR1 and CDR2 from the germline V gene are MDHEN and SYDVKM. J lost 6 bases, V lost 6 bases, and 5 bases had no gene match. The CDR3 region has the DNA TGTGCCAGCAGCCCCGGGACAGGGAATGGCTACACCTTC. Translated: CASSPGTGNGYTF.

The chain couples TRBV18 to TRBJ1-2, with TRBD1 identical over 7 bases. The germline V gene encodes CDR1 KGHSH and CDR2 LQKENI. The CDR3 has 15 amino acids. V was clipped by 5 bases and J by 7 bases; unmatched bases: 13. Here the CDR3 DNA reads TGTGCCAGCTCAACAGCAACAGGGGAGGTGTTTGGCTACACCTTC. It translates to CASSTATGEVFGYTF.

In its sample, this clone was seen a few times. V gene TRBV5-4 combines with J gene TRBJ2-7, with D perhaps matching TRBD1 or TRBD2 (5 bases each). The germline V gene encodes CDR1 SGHNT and CDR2 YYREEE (reference sequence). V gave up 0 bases and J gave up 3 bases, with 10 bases separating them. The CDR3 is 14 residues long. This chain's CDR3 is CASSLGGQGYEQYF. In DNA, the CDR3 is TGTGCCAGCAGCTTGGGAGGGCAGGGCTACGAGCAGTACTTC.

V is TRBV7-2 and J is TRBJ1-1; 8 bases are shared with TRBD1. The J segment lost 9 bases and the V segment lost 2 bases, leaving 8 bases of the junction unmatched. Germline values: CDR1 SGHTA, CDR2 FQGNSA. The length of the CDR3 is 14 residues. CDR3 bases: TGTGCCAGCAGCTTACCAGGACAGGGTTCGAAAGCTTTCTTT. This sequence encodes CASSLPGQGSKAFF.

The chain uses TRBV10-3 and TRBJ2-1; D remains unclear. Trimming took off 4 bases at V and 12 bases at J, with 16 bases between the two ends. The CDR3 is 13 amino acids. In germline, CDR1 is ENHRY, CDR2 SYGVKD. The CDR3: CAISGPNEMGQFF. The CDR3, as DNA: TGTGCCATCAGTGGACCTAATGAGATGGGGCAGTTCTTC.

The rearrangement joins TRBV5-1 to TRBJ1-1; D might be TRBD1 (6 bases). Germline-derived CDR1 and CDR2 are SGHRS and YFSETQ. The CDR3 totals 15 residues. The V end lost 4 bases, the J end lost 1 base, and 14 bases lay between the germline ends. CDR3 nucleotide sequence: TGCGCCAGCAGCCCAACAGGGATGGGGAACACTGAAGCTTTCTTT. This gives the protein CASSPTGMGNTEAFF. The whole variable domain, filled in from reference TRBV5-1 and TRBJ1-1, reads KAGVTQTPRYLIKTRGQQVTLSCSPISGHRSVSWYQQTPGQGLQFLFEYFSETQRNKGNFPGRFSGRQFSNSRSEMNVSTLELGDSALYLCASSPTGMGNTEAFFGQGTRLTVV.

The V gene is TRBV10-2, the J gene TRBJ1-1; no clear D. The V gene's germline CDR1 is WSHSY and CDR2 SAAADI. CDR3 length equals 11 residues. V lost 6 bases and J 1 base, leaving 3 bases between the germline ends. For the CDR3, the DNA is TGCGCCAGCAGGTCGAACACTGAAGCTTTCTTT. Translating gives CASRSNTEAFF.

Remarks on this clone: Other DNA sequences in this sample translate to the same CDR3. CDR3 DNA: TGTGCCAGCAGCTTAGAGGACAGGGTTTATGGCTACACCTTC. It encodes CASSLEDRVYGYTF. This chain uses TRBV7-2 with TRBJ1-2, with 8 nucleotides matching TRBD1. The CDR3 has 14 amino acids. Germline V gene lookup returns CDR1 SGHTA and CDR2 FQGNSA. The trim removed 1 base at V and 5 bases at J, leaving 3 bases unmatched.

This chain connects TRBV3-1 (or the pseudogene TRBV3-2) to TRBJ1-2; D is uncertain. CDR3 length equals 15 residues. Looked up from germline, CDR1 is LGHDT and CDR2 is YNNKEL (reference sequence). Trimming pared 4 bases from V and 5 bases from J, leaving 17 bases between. CDR3 in amino acids: CASSPGGETRYGYTF. CDR3 bases: TGTGCCAGCAGCCCTGGTGGGGAGACCAGATATGGCTACACCTTC.

The V gene is TRBV6-2 or TRBV6-3, the J gene TRBJ2-4, with D possibly matching TRBD1 (6 bases). CDR3 length: 20 amino acids. V lost 2 bases to trimming and J lost 0 bases, with 23 bases between them. Germline-derived CDR1 and CDR2 are MNHEY and SVGEGT. CDR3 sequence: CASSYRGTPRNSLAKNIQYF. CDR3 coding DNA: TGTGCCAGCAGTTACAGGGGGACACCCCGGAACTCTCTAGCCAAAAACATTCAGTACTTC.

This clone was found once. The CDR3 loop is CASSLLDRVFYEQYF. For the CDR3, the DNA is TGTGCCAGCAGTTTACTGGACAGGGTATTCTACGAGCAGTACTTC. The chain uses TRBV27 and TRBJ2-7, with 8 bases lining up with TRBD1. The J segment lost 3 bases and the V segment lost 2 bases, leaving 6 bases of the junction unmatched. Germline-derived CDR1 and CDR2 are MNHEY and SMNVEV (reference sequence). The CDR3 is 15 amino acids.

The V call is TRBV6-2 or TRBV6-3, the J call TRBJ2-6; 7 bases fit TRBD1. This CDR3 has 17 residues. V lost 2 bases to trimming and J lost 2 bases; unmatched junction nucleotides: 6. Germline CDR1 and CDR2: MNHEY and SVGEGT. The CDR3 reads CASSYGAGGAGANVLTF. The CDR3 coding sequence is TGTGCCAGCAGTTACGGAGCAGGGGGTGCTGGGGCCAACGTCCTGACTTTC.

The rearrangement joins TRBV19 to TRBJ1-6; D gene uncertain. Trimming took off 3 bases at V and 6 bases at J, with 15 bases between the two ends. Germline V lookup: CDR1 LNHDA, CDR2 SQIVND (reference sequence). The CDR3 has 16 amino acids. CDR3 sequence reads: CASSIMGSLSNSPLHF. CDR3 DNA sequence: TGTGCCAGTAGTATCATGGGGTCCCTAAGTAATTCACCCCTCCACTTT.

The chain links TRBV6-5 to TRBJ1-2; D uncertain. Germline CDR1 reads MNHEY; CDR2 reads SVGAGI. The ends were cut back, 8 bases at V and 4 bases at J, with 14 bases in the middle. The CDR3 runs 13 residues. CDR3 in amino acids: CASQGSWSYGYTF. CDR3 bases: TGTGCCAGCCAAGGCAGCTGGAGCTATGGCTACACCTTC.

The chain employs TRBV3-1 (or the pseudogene TRBV3-2) and TRBJ2-6; D may match TRBD1 or TRBD2 (5 bases each). The V gene's germline CDR1 is LGHDT and CDR2 YNNKEL (reference sequence). Trimming shortened V by 1 base and J by 0 bases, and 16 bases separated the two germline ends. This CDR3 spans 19 amino acids. The CDR3 spells CASSQARGPRSSGANVLTF. CDR3 DNA sequence: TGTGCCAGCAGCCAAGCAAGGGGACCGAGGTCCTCTGGGGCCAACGTCCTGACTTTC.

The chain's CDR3 is CASSKITTKNTEAFF. In nucleotides, the CDR3 is TGTGCCAGCAGCAAGATTACAACAAAGAACACTGAAGCTTTCTTT. V is TRBV7-2 and J is TRBJ1-1; D is uncertain. CDR3 length equals 15 residues. Germline V CDR1 and CDR2: SGHTA, FQGNSA. Trimming removed 5 bases from V and 1 base from J, with 14 bases in between.

This clone has just one count. The V and J genes are TRBV10-1 and TRBJ2-2, with unresolved D. Deletions cut 9 bases from V and 1 base from J, with 9 bases between. The V gene's germline CDR1 is WNHNN and CDR2 SYGVQD (reference sequence). The CDR3 is 13 residues long. The CDR3 loop reads CASGDGNTGELFF. In DNA form, the CDR3 reads TGCGCCAGTGGTGATGGGAACACCGGGGAGCTGTTTTTT.

The V gene is TRBV7-2, the J gene TRBJ1-2, with D uncertain. Germline V gives CDR1 SGHTA, CDR2 FQGNSA. Trimming took off 5 bases at V and 2 bases at J, with 15 bases between the two ends. The CDR3 has 15 amino acids. The CDR3 loop reads CASSPLDMENYGYTF. CDR3 DNA sequence: TGTGCCAGCAGCCCCCTCGATATGGAAAACTATGGCTACACCTTC.

The chain couples TRBV5-1 to TRBJ1-6; D is unresolved. CDR1 and CDR2 (germline): SGHRS, YFSETQ. The CDR3 extends over 15 amino acids. The ends were cut back, 0 bases at V and 8 bases at J, with 12 bases in the middle. The CDR3 here is CASSLEGLRDSPLHF. The DNA for the CDR3 is TGCGCCAGCAGCTTGGAAGGGCTGAGGGATTCACCCCTCCACTTT.

The V and J genes are TRBV19 and TRBJ1-1; no clear D. The CDR3 has 15 residues. The germline V and J ends were trimmed by 5 bases and 2 bases, with 15 bases remaining between them. From germline, CDR1 is LNHDA and CDR2 SQIVND (reference sequence). DNA for the CDR3: TGTGCCAGTAGTCTCTACACCCCCGACAACACTGAAGCTTTCTTT. This translates into CASSLYTPDNTEAFF.

The chain is built from TRBV9 and TRBJ2-2, with D maybe TRBD1 (5 bases). V gave up 1 base and J gave up 4 bases, with 11 bases separating them. The CDR3 length is 15 residues. The germline V gene has CDR1 SGDLS and CDR2 YYNGEE. CDR3 nucleotide sequence: TGTGCCAGCAGCGTATGGGGCGCGAGCACCGGGGAGCTGTTTTTT. Its protein is CASSVWGASTGELFF. The whole variable domain, remainder taken from reference TRBV9 and TRBJ2-2, is DSGVTQTPKHLITATGQRVTLRCSPRSGDLSVYWYQQSLDQGLQFLIQYYNGEERAKGNILERFSAQQFPDLHSELNLSSLELGDSALYFCASSVWGASTGELFFGEGSRLTVL.

The J gene is TRBJ2-2, the V gene TRBV7-2, with 7 bases aligning to TRBD2. This CDR3 contains 15 residues. Germline CDR1 SGHTA, CDR2 FQGNSA. With V trimmed by 3 bases and J by 0 bases, 1 base remained unmatched. The CDR3 region has the DNA TGTGCCAGCAGCTTGGGGAGGGCGAACACCGGGGAGCTGTTTTTT. Translation: CASSLGRANTGELFF. Drawing the rest from reference TRBV7-2 and TRBJ2-2, the complete variable domain is GAGVSQSPSNKVTEKGKDVELRCDPISGHTALYWYRQSLGQGLEFLIYFQGNSAPDKSGLPSDRFSAERTGGSVSTLTIQRTQQEDSAVYLCASSLGRANTGELFFGEGSRLTVL.

The chain has TRBV19 and TRBJ1-1; D remains ambiguous. The CDR3 length is 13 residues. CDR1 and CDR2 from the germline V gene are LNHDA and SQIVND (reference sequence). V lost 7 bases and J lost 1, with 10 bases in between. The DNA of the CDR3 is TGTGCCAGTACAAAAATCCCGAACACTGAAGCTTTCTTT. Protein product: CASTKIPNTEAFF.

V is TRBV7-2 and J is TRBJ2-5; no definite D call. Germline-derived CDR1 and CDR2 are SGHTA and FQGNSA. The CDR3 runs to 13 residues. The V and J ends lost 5 bases and 1 base respectively, with 8 bases between them. DNA of the CDR3: TGTGCCAGCAGCCTGAGAGCCCAAGAGACCCAGTACTTC. Its protein product is CASSLRAQETQYF. The full variable domain, its missing parts supplied by reference TRBV7-2 and TRBJ2-5, is GAGVSQSPSNKVTEKGKDVELRCDPISGHTALYWYRQSLGQGLEFLIYFQGNSAPDKSGLPSDRFSAERTGGSVSTLTIQRTQQEDSAVYLCASSLRAQETQYFGPGTRLLVL.

The chain is built from TRBV30 and TRBJ2-7; D uncertain. Germline lookup yields CDR1 GTSNPN and CDR2 SVGIG (reference sequence). The CDR3 extends over 11 amino acids. Trimming took 0 bases from V and 3 from J, leaving 3 bases between them. The CDR3 here is CAWSVRYEQYF. DNA of the CDR3: TGTGCCTGGAGTGTACGCTACGAGCAGTACTTC.